One sample yielded the 8 T cell receptor beta chains listed below, sequenced in a study of blood T cell repertoires in COVID-19. Measured with immunoSEQ multiplex PCR; TCRdb has only the in-frame clones, and not every one. The profile shows fewer than 200,000 clones, around 87% of them singletons. Sequenced material: peripheral blood. The receptor source for this set is a man in his forties with active or convalescent COVID-19.

J is TRBJ1-1 and V is TRBV28, with a possible D match to TRBD1 (5 bases). Deletions cut 1 base from V and 0 bases from J, with 6 bases between. CDR3 length equals 14 residues. CDR1 and CDR2 from the germline V gene are MDHEN and SYDVKM. The CDR3 loop reads CASSLSGLNTEAFF. CDR3 in DNA: TGTGCCAGCAGTTTATCAGGGCTGAACACTGAAGCTTTCTTT.

The chain has TRBV7-9 and TRBJ1-6; D possibly corresponds to TRBD1 (5 bases). Deletions cut 2 bases from V and 5 bases from J, with 13 bases between. This CDR3 is 16 amino acids long. Germline CDR1 is SEHNR and CDR2 is FQNEAQ (reference sequence). The DNA for the CDR3 is TGTGCCAGCAGCTTATCCAGGGTGGGAAATAATTCACCCCTCCACTTT. This sequence encodes CASSLSRVGNNSPLHF. The entire variable domain, with the rest obtained from reference TRBV7-9 and TRBJ1-6, is as follows: DTGVSQNPRHKITKRGQNVTFRCDPISEHNRLYWYRQTLGQGPEFLTYFQNEAQLEKSRLLSDRFSAERPKGSFSTLEIQRTEQGDSAMYLCASSLSRVGNNSPLHFGNGTRLTVT.

The chain links TRBV5-1 to TRBJ2-7; maybe TRBD1 (5 bases). V lost 4 bases and J lost 6, with 11 bases in between. The CDR3 sequence is 12 residues long. Germline CDR1 reads SGHRS; CDR2 reads YFSETQ. The CDR3 here is CASSRSGIEQYF. The CDR3 DNA follows: TGCGCCAGCAGCCGGTCAGGGATCGAGCAGTACTTC.

The chain links TRBV29-1 to TRBJ2-7; a weak D match, TRBD1 (5 bases). This CDR3 has 13 residues. Germline V gene lookup returns CDR1 SQVTM and CDR2 ANQGSEA. V dropped 4 bases and J dropped 0 bases, with 10 bases sitting between them. CDR3 loop: CSVGVRVSYEQYF. Written as DNA, the CDR3 is TGCAGCGTTGGGGTCAGGGTCTCCTACGAGCAGTACTTC.

The chain employs TRBV14 and TRBJ2-1; D is undetermined. From germline, CDR1 is SGHDN and CDR2 FVKESK. The CDR3 runs 14 residues. V was clipped by 1 base and J by 14 bases, with 18 bases between them. CDR3 coding DNA: TGTGCCAGCAGCCAAGGCCAAGTGGGCCTCAAGAAGTTCTTC. It is translated as CASSQGQVGLKKFF.

The V gene is TRBV5-1, the J gene TRBJ2-2, with D possibly being TRBD2 (5 bases). The CDR3 is 14 residues long. The ends were cut back, 5 bases at V and 2 bases at J, with 10 bases in the middle. The V gene's germline CDR1 is SGHRS and CDR2 YFSETQ. CDR3 protein: CASSRGRNTGELFF. CDR3 in DNA: TGCGCCAGCAGTCGGGGTCGAAACACCGGGGAGCTGTTTTTT.

This rearrangement joins TRBV3-1 (or the pseudogene TRBV3-2) to TRBJ1-2; D is unclear. Germline V gene lookup returns CDR1 LGHDT and CDR2 YNNKEL (reference sequence). V gave up 4 bases and J gave up 6 bases, with 9 bases separating them. This CDR3 contains 12 residues. CDR3 sequence: CASSRREDGYTF. CDR3 bases: TGTGCCAGCAGCCGAAGGGAGGATGGCTACACCTTC.

This clone was detected only once. The chain combines TRBV30 with TRBJ2-5; tentative D call: TRBD2 (5 bases). Trimming removed 2 bases at V and 5 bases at J, with 9 bases between. Per germline, CDR1 GTSNPN and CDR2 SVGIG (reference sequence). This CDR3 is 12 amino acids long. The CDR3 DNA follows: TGTGCCTGGAGTAGAGGGAGTGAGACCCAGTACTTC. Translated: CAWSRGSETQYF.